This TCR beta chain was captured by sequencing in a study of T cell responses to AZD1222 COVID-19 vaccine. Notes on the study in general: Rises in breadth and depth of Spike-specific TCRs came after two AZD1222 doses.

TCRdb's copy holds only in-frame clones and misses some; the assay was immunoSEQ multiplex PCR. This table has fewer than 130,000 clones, around 92% appearing once. The V end was cut by 4 bases, the J end by 7 bases, with 7 bases between. Germline V lookup: CDR1 LGHNT, CDR2 FRNRAP. This CDR3 has 11 residues. Remarks on this clone: Its target is not known.

The source was peripheral blood, collected on day 0 of AZD1222 vaccination. This rearrangement joins TRBV12-5 to TRBJ1-2; unclear D gene. The sequence was collected from an adult in good health. The CDR3 loop is CASGSGGGYTF. CDR3 bases: TGTGCTAGTGGTTCGGGCGGTGGCTACACCTTC.